This TCR beta chain was sequenced for a study of OX40 agonist ivuxolimab in advanced cancers. Study-level information: Patient treatment consisted of intravenous ivuxolimab administration every 2 weeks at 0.01 to 10 mg/kg. Three patients had partial responses: one hepatocellular carcinoma, two cutaneous melanoma. Broader study findings: Some of the lowest clonal expansion was seen in partial responders at 0.1-3.0 mg/kg.

Measured with immunoSEQ multiplex PCR; TCRdb has only the in-frame clones, and not every one. Here the sample spans around 68,000 clones, more than 75% being singletons. About this clone: Antigen unknown.

Germline lookup yields CDR1 SQVTM and CDR2 ANQGSEA. The CDR3 is made up of 17 amino acids. V was trimmed by 0 bases and J by 2 bases, leaving 18 bases between them. The receptor's source is an adult with an advanced solid tumor such as melanoma, head and neck, liver or kidney cancer. The chain links TRBV29-1 to TRBJ2-3; D perhaps matches TRBD2 (6 bases). Here the sequenced sample was CD4+ or CD8+ T cells sorted from blood, taken in a trial of the OX40 agonist ivuxolimab. The CDR3 nucleotides are TGCAGCGTTGAAGATCAGATCGGAGGGGACCCCACAGATACGCAGTATTTT. This translates into CSVEDQIGGDPTDTQYF.